The 13 T cell receptor beta chains reported below all come from one sample, sequenced in a study of T cell responses to AZD1222 COVID-19 vaccine. The protocol was immunoSEQ multiplex PCR, while the TCRdb copy is restricted to in-frame clones and leaves out a portion. This table holds 130,000 to 150,000 clones, approximately 88% found once. The source material was peripheral blood, sampled on day 0 of MenACWY control vaccination. The receptors were gathered from an adult in good health.

The sample holds one count of this clone. V is TRBV21-1 and J is TRBJ2-2; the table's TRBD2 call for D was not verified on the DNA. TRBV21-1 is described as a pseudogene. The CDR3 covers 19 residues. The CDR3 DNA follows: TGTGCCAGCAGCAAAGTGCCCGGGTCCGGCGGGAGTTGGGTCGGGGAGCTGTTTTTT. Protein sequence: CASSKVPGSGGSWVGELFF.

The chain joins TRBV28 to TRBJ2-7; D remains unclear. The CDR3 extends over 11 amino acids. V lost 8 bases and J 7 bases, leaving 12 bases between the germline ends. Germline V gives CDR1 MDHEN, CDR2 SYDVKM. CDR3 sequence (DNA): TGTGCCAGCCGTGCCCAGAGAGAGCAGTACTTC. Translating it yields CASRAQREQYF.

This sequence joins TRBV7-2 and TRBJ2-7; TRBD1 might be the D (6 bases). The length of the CDR3 is 13 residues. Germline values: CDR1 SGHTA, CDR2 FQGNSA. The V end was cut by 2 bases, the J end by 3 bases, with 8 bases between. CDR3 DNA: TGTGCCAGCAGCTTACAGACAGGCTACGAGCAGTACTTC. It specifies CASSLQTGYEQYF.

V usage is TRBV16 and J usage is TRBJ2-7; D might be TRBD1 (6 bases). CDR1 is KGHSY and CDR2 is FQNENV in the germline V gene. Trimming took 0 bases from V and 4 from J, leaving 19 bases between them. This CDR3 contains 17 residues. The CDR3 region is CASSQSQLGTRTYEQYF. CDR3 DNA: TGTGCCAGCAGCCAATCCCAATTGGGGACAAGGACATACGAGCAGTACTTC.

The genes are TRBV18 and TRBJ2-7; a possible D gene is TRBD1 (6 bases). The CDR3 extends over 15 amino acids. The germline V gene encodes CDR1 KGHSH and CDR2 LQKENI. Trimming took off 4 bases at V and 5 bases at J, with 18 bases between the two ends. The CDR3 protein is CASSQSRGGTDEQYF. The CDR3 region has the DNA TGTGCCAGCTCACAATCCAGGGGTGGGACCGACGAGCAGTACTTC. Full variable domain (missing parts from reference TRBV18 and TRBJ2-7): NAGVMQNPRHLVRRRGQEARLRCSPMKGHSHVYWYRQLPEEGLKFMVYLQKENIIDESGMPKERFSAEFPKEGPSILRIQQVVRGDSAAYFCASSQSRGGTDEQYFGPGTRLTVT.

The genes are TRBV28 and TRBJ1-5; D is perhaps TRBD1 (5 bases). The V end was cut by 6 bases, the J end by 2 bases, with 17 bases between. CDR3 length: 16 residues. CDR1 and CDR2 from the germline V gene are MDHEN and SYDVKM. This CDR3 reads CASSPRQTDRNQPQHF. The DNA for the CDR3 is TGTGCCAGCAGCCCCAGACAGACCGATCGCAATCAGCCCCAGCATTTT.

This rearrangement joins TRBV2 to TRBJ1-3; TRBD1 might be the D (5 bases). V was shortened by 6 bases and J by 0 bases, with 18 bases between the two germline ends. The CDR3 sequence is 17 residues long. The germline V gene has CDR1 SNHLY and CDR2 FYNNEI. In DNA, the CDR3 is TGTGCCAGCAGCCGTGGGACGGCAAGCTTCTCTGGAAACACCATATATTTT. This sequence encodes CASSRGTASFSGNTIYF.

This rearrangement joins TRBV19 to TRBJ1-1, with D hard to call. In germline, CDR1 is LNHDA, CDR2 SQIVND (reference sequence). Trimming left V 4 bases short and J 0 bases short, with 9 bases between. This CDR3 is 14 amino acids long. The CDR3 spells CASSNGRLNTEAFF. In DNA form, the CDR3 reads TGTGCCAGTAGTAATGGCCGTTTGAACACTGAAGCTTTCTTT.

V and J are TRBV30 and TRBJ2-7, with 7 bases identical to TRBD2. CDR3 size: 14 residues. Germline CDR1 GTSNPN, CDR2 SVGIG (reference sequence). J was trimmed by 7 bases and V by 0 bases; bases with no gene match: 9. The CDR3 region has the DNA TGTGCCTGGAGTGTACCTGGGGGGGGTCGGGAGCAGTACTTC. This gives the protein CAWSVPGGGREQYF.

This clone was detected once. The chain combines TRBV7-2 with TRBJ1-2, with D tentatively TRBD1 (5 bases). The CDR3 consists of 16 residues. Germline V CDR1 and CDR2: SGHTA, FQGNSA. The ends were cut back, 5 bases at V and 7 bases at J, with 23 bases in the middle. CDR3 bases: TGTGCCAGCAGCCAACAGGTATTGGCGGGGACTGTTGGCTACACCTTC. Amino acids: CASSQQVLAGTVGYTF.

The chain combines TRBV5-4 with TRBJ2-2; 8 positions match TRBD1. The CDR3 contains 15 residues. Looked up from germline, CDR1 is SGHNT and CDR2 is YYREEE (reference sequence). J gave up 0 bases and V 4 bases, and 2 bases lay outside the gene matches. The CDR3 loop is CASSGQGPNTGELFF. The CDR3, as DNA: TGTGCCAGCAGCGGACAGGGCCCGAACACCGGGGAGCTGTTTTTT.

The chain joins TRBV24-1 to TRBJ2-1, with D tentatively TRBD1 (5 bases). The V and J ends lost 3 bases and 0 bases respectively, with 11 bases between them. Germline V gene lookup returns CDR1 KGHDR and CDR2 SFDVKD. CDR3 length equals 16 residues. The CDR3 here is CATSDLPQGSYNEQFF. Here the CDR3 DNA reads TGTGCCACCAGTGATCTCCCTCAGGGCTCCTACAATGAGCAGTTCTTC.

This clone has a handful of counts. The J gene is TRBJ1-1, the V gene TRBV3-1 (or the pseudogene TRBV3-2), with D unresolved. The CDR3 consists of 18 residues. V lost 0 bases, J lost 3 bases, and 20 bases lay in between. Looked up from germline, CDR1 is LGHDT and CDR2 is YNNKEL (reference sequence). DNA of the CDR3: TGTGCCAGCAGCCAAGAGCTAATGTATGGGAGGAGGGACACTGAAGCTTTCTTT. It codes for CASSQELMYGRRDTEAFF.